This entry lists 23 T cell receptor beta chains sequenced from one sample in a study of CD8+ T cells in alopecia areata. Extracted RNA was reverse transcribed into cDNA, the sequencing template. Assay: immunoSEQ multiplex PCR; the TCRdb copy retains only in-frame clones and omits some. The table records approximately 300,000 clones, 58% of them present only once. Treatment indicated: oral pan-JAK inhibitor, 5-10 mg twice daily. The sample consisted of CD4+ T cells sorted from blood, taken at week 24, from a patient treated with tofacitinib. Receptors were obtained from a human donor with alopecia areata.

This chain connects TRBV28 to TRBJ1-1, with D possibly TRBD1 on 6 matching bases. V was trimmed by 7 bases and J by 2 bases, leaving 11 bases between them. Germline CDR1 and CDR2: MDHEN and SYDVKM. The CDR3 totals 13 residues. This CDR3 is CASKGDINTEAFF. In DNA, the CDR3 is TGTGCCAGCAAGGGGGACATTAACACTGAAGCTTTCTTT.

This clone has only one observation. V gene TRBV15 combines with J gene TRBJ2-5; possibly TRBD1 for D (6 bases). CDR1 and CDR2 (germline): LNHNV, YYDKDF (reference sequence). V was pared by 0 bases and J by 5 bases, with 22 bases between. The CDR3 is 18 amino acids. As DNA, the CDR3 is TGTGCCACCAGCAGAGATCCAATGTTTGCAGGGGCGAGCGAGACCCAGTACTTC. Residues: CATSRDPMFAGASETQYF.

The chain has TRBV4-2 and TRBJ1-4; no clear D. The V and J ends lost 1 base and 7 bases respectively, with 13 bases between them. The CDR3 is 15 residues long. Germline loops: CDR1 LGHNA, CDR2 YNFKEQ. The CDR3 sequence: CASSQASQRSEKLFF. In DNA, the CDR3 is TGTGCCAGCAGCCAAGCGTCACAGAGATCTGAAAAACTGTTTTTT.

The CDR3 region is CASSLGVGPNEKLFF. CDR3 DNA: TGTGCCAGCAGCTTGGGCGTGGGCCCCAATGAAAAACTGTTTTTT. The genes are TRBV7-2 and TRBJ1-4; D remains ambiguous. The V and J ends lost 3 bases and 5 bases respectively, with 13 bases between them. The CDR3 has 15 amino acids. Germline V gives CDR1 SGHTA, CDR2 FQGNSA.

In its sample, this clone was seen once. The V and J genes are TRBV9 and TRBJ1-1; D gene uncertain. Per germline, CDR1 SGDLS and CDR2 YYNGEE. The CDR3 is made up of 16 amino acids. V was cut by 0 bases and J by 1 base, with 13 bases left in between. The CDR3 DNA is TGTGCCAGCAGCGTAGTGGCTGGTGGCAGGAACACTGAAGCTTTCTTT. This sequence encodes CASSVVAGGRNTEAFF.

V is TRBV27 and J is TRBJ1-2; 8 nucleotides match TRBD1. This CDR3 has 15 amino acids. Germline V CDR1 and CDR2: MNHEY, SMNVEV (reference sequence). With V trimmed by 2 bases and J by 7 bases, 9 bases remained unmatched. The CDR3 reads CASSLRSTGVGGYTF. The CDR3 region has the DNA TGTGCCAGCAGTTTAAGATCGACAGGGGTTGGTGGCTACACCTTC.

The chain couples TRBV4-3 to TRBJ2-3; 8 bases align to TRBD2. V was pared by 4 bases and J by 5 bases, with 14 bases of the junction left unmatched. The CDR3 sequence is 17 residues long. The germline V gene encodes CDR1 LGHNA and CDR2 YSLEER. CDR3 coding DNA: TGCGCCAGCAGCCTCTACCCCGGACTAGCAAAGGGAGATACGCAGTATTTT. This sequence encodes CASSLYPGLAKGDTQYF.

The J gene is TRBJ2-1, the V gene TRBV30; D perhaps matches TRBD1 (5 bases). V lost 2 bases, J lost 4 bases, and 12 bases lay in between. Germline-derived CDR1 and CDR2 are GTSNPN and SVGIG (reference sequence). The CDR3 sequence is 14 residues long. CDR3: CAWSKGRGYNEQFF. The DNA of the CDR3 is TGTGCCTGGAGTAAGGGAAGGGGTTACAATGAGCAGTTCTTC.

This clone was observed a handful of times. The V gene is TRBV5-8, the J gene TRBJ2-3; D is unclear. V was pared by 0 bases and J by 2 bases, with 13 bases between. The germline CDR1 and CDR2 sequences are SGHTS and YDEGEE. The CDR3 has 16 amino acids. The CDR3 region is CASSLGLDGLTDTQYF. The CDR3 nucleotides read TGTGCCAGCAGCTTGGGGCTGGACGGTCTCACAGATACGCAGTATTTT.

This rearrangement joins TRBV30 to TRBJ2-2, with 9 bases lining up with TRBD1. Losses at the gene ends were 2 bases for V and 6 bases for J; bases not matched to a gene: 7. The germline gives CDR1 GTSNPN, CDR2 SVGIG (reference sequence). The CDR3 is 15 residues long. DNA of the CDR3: TGTGCCTGGAGTTCGGGACAGGGAGGCGCCGGGGAGCTGTTTTTT. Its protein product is CAWSSGQGGAGELFF.

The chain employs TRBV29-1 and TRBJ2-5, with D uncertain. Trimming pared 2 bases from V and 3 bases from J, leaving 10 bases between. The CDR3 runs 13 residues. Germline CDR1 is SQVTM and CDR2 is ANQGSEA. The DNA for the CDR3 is TGCAGCGTTGAACCCGGAGCGAAAGAGACCCAGTACTTC. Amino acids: CSVEPGAKETQYF. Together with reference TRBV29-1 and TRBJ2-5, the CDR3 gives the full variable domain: SAVISQKPSRDICQRGTSLTIQCQVDSQVTMMFWYRQQPGQSLTLIATANQGSEATYESGFVIDKFPISRPNLTFSTLTVSNMSPEDSSIYLCSVEPGAKETQYFGPGTRLLVL.

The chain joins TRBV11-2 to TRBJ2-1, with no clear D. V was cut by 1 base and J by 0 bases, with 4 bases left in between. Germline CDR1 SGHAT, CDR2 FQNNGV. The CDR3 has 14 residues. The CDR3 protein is CASSLATSYNEQFF. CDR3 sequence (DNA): TGTGCCAGCAGCTTAGCAACCTCCTACAATGAGCAGTTCTTC.

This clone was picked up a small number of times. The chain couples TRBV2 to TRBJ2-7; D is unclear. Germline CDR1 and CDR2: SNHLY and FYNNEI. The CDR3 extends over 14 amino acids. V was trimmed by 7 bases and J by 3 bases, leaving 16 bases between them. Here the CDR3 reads CASKLDGNNYEQYF. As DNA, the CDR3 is TGTGCCAGCAAGTTGGACGGTAATAACTACGAGCAGTACTTC. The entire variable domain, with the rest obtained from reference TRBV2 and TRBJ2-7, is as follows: EPEVTQTPSHQVTQMGQEVILRCVPISNHLYFYWYRQILGQKVEFLVSFYNNEISEKSEIFDDQFSVERPDGSNFTLKIRSTKLEDSAMYFCASKLDGNNYEQYFGPGTRLTVT.

The CDR3 loop reads CASSQLGQPQHF. CDR3 in DNA: TGCGCCAGCAGCCAATTAGGTCAGCCCCAGCATTTT. This chain uses TRBV4-1 with TRBJ1-5, with D unresolved. V was clipped by 2 bases and J by 6 bases, with 5 bases between them. The CDR3 runs to 12 residues. Per the germline V gene, CDR1 is MGHRA and CDR2 is YSYEKL.

CDR3 in amino acids: CASSFGTWNEQFF. The CDR3 coding sequence is TGTGCCAGCAGTTTCGGGACCTGGAATGAGCAGTTCTTC. The chain joins TRBV27 to TRBJ2-1; D could derive from TRBD1 or TRBD2 (5 bases each). Per the germline V gene, CDR1 is MNHEY and CDR2 is SMNVEV (reference sequence). CDR3 length: 13 amino acids. Trimming took off 3 bases at V and 7 bases at J, with 10 bases between the two ends.

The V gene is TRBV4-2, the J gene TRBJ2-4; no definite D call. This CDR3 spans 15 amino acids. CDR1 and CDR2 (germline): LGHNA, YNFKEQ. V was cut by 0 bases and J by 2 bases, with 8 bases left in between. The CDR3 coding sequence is TGTGCCAGCAGCCAAGATCAGCAGACCAAAAACATTCAGTACTTC. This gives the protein CASSQDQQTKNIQYF.

In nucleotides, the CDR3 is TGTGCCAGCAGTGGGGCTAGGTCCCAAGAGACCCAGTACTTC. This encodes CASSGARSQETQYF. V gene TRBV2 combines with J gene TRBJ2-5, with D unclear. Trimming took off 4 bases at V and 1 base at J, with 10 bases between the two ends. Germline V gene data show CDR1 as SNHLY and CDR2 as FYNNEI. The CDR3 length is 14 residues.

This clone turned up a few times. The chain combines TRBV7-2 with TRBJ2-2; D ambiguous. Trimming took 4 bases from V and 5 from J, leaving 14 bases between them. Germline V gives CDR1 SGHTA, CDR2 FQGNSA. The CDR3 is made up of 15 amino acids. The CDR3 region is CASSSPGVVTGELFF. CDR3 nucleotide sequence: TGTGCCAGCAGCTCCCCCGGTGTGGTAACCGGGGAGCTGTTTTTT. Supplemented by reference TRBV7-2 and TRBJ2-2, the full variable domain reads GAGVSQSPSNKVTEKGKDVELRCDPISGHTALYWYRQSLGQGLEFLIYFQGNSAPDKSGLPSDRFSAERTGGSVSTLTIQRTQQEDSAVYLCASSSPGVVTGELFFGEGSRLTVL.

CDR3 residues: CASRTQGNDNSPLHF. The DNA of the CDR3 is TGTGCCAGCAGGACACAGGGTAATGATAATTCACCCCTCCACTTT. J is TRBJ1-6 and V is TRBV6-5; D might be TRBD1 (6 bases). The V gene's germline CDR1 is MNHEY and CDR2 SVGAGI. CDR3 length: 15 residues. The V gene lost 6 bases and the J gene lost 5 bases, with 14 bases spanning the gap.

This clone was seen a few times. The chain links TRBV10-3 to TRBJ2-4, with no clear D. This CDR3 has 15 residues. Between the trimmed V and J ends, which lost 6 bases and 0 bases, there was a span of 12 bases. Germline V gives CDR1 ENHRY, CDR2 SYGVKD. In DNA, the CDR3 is TGTGCCATCAGCCCAGAGCAGCTAGCCAAAAACATTCAGTACTTC. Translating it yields CAISPEQLAKNIQYF.

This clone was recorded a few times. In DNA, the CDR3 is TGTGCCAGCAGCTTCAGTTTTGCCCATGGCGGGGACAATCAGCCCCAGCATTTT. Encoded protein: CASSFSFAHGGDNQPQHF. This sequence joins TRBV5-6 and TRBJ1-5; D call uncertain. The V gene lost 2 bases and the J gene lost 3 bases, with 21 bases spanning the gap. Per germline, CDR1 SGHDT and CDR2 YYEEEE. The CDR3 contains 18 residues.

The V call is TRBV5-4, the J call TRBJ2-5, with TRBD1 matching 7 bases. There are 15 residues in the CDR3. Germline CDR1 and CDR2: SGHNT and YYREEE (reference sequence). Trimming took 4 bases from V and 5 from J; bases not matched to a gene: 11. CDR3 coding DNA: TGTGCCAGCAGCCCGCGGACAGGTGATTGGGAGACCCAGTACTTC. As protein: CASSPRTGDWETQYF.

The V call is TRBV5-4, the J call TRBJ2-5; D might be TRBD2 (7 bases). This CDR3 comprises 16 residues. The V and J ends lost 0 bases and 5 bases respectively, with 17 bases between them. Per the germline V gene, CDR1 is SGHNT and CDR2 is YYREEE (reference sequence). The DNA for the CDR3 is TGTGCCAGCAGCTTGGGAAGTGCGGGGGCTGGGGAGACCCAGTACTTC. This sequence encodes CASSLGSAGAGETQYF.